The TCR beta chain under discussion was sequenced for a study of naive and memory T cell subsets. Two oligonucleotides, mixed equimolar, formed the beta constant-region primer covering TRBC1 and TRBC2. Via MiXCR, TCRdb re-called the UMI-ligation and nested PCR reads, giving one row per CDR3 protein. The sample includes under 150,000 distinct CDR3 sequences, approximately 17% of them seen just once. About this clonotype: Its antigen is still unknown.

Study-wide results and caveats: Over 85% of naive TCR sequences appeared only once, unlike memory subsets. Clonotypes are single alpha or beta chains, not paired receptors. Findings for naive and memory subsets could not be checked against ground truth.

The source material was naive CD4+ T cells from blood. The TCR sequence derives from a human donor in good health.

The CDR3 DNA sequence: TGCGCCAGCAGCTTGCTTCCTTTCGGGCTTGGAACTAATGAAAAACTGTTTTTT. Residues: CASSLLPFGLGTNEKLFF. V and J are TRBV5-1 and TRBJ1-4; D gene ambiguous. Germline CDR1 is SGHRS and CDR2 is YFSETQ. Trimming took 1 base from V and 1 from J, leaving 17 bases between them. The CDR3 has 18 residues.